The rows below give T cell receptor beta chains drawn from one sample of a study of CD8+ T cells in alopecia areata. The repertoire was sequenced with immunoSEQ multiplex PCR; TCRdb's copy has only in-frame clones and lacks some. The repertoire has 150,000 or so clones, about 59% of them found once; the top ten carry about 16%. Sequencing was performed on CD8+ T cells sorted from blood, taken at week 4, from a patient treated with tofacitinib. The receptors come from a human donor with alopecia areata. The CDR3 runs from the conserved cysteine through the conserved F or W. A D gene is named only where the DNA matches it firmly. Only some rows state a clone size, as once, few, many or a class for expanded clones.

abundance: NA; j_gene: TRBJ2-7; d_gene: TRBD1; v_gene: TRBV10-2; CDR3aa: CASSAPRDSYEQYF; CDR3nt: TGCGCCAGCAGCGCCCCCCGGGACAGCTACGAGCAGTACTTC
abundance: NA; j_gene: TRBJ2-1; d_gene: NA; v_gene: TRBV9; CDR3aa: CASSASPAKQVFSGDEQFF; CDR3nt: TGTGCCAGCAGCGCAAGCCCTGCGAAACAGGTATTTAGCGGCGATGAGCAGTTCTTC
abundance: once; j_gene: TRBJ2-3; d_gene: NA; v_gene: TRBV13; CDR3aa: CASSLGTGTDTQYF; CDR3nt: TGTGCCAGCAGCTTAGGGACTGGCACAGATACGCAGTATTTT
abundance: NA; j_gene: TRBJ1-5; d_gene: NA; v_gene: TRBV6-5; CDR3aa: CASSQKAEGNQPQHF; CDR3nt: TGTGCCAGCAGCCAGAAGGCGGAGGGCAATCAGCCCCAGCATTTT
abundance: few; j_gene: TRBJ2-7; d_gene: TRBD1; v_gene: TRBV30; CDR3aa: CAWSDGQVIYEQYF; CDR3nt: TGTGCCTGGAGTGACGGACAGGTGATCTACGAGCAGTACTTC
abundance: NA; j_gene: TRBJ2-2; d_gene: NA; v_gene: TRBV6-5; CDR3aa: CASSYGDNTGELFF; CDR3nt: TGTGCCAGCAGTTACGGGGACAACACCGGGGAGCTGTTTTTT
abundance: few; j_gene: TRBJ2-7; d_gene: TRBD2; v_gene: TRBV27; CDR3aa: CASRSGTSRGDEQYF; CDR3nt: TGTGCCAGCAGATCCGGGACTTCCCGGGGGGACGAGCAGTACTTC
abundance: NA; j_gene: TRBJ2-2; d_gene: TRBD1; v_gene: TRBV13; CDR3aa: CASSSRTGITFGELFF; CDR3nt: TGTGCCAGCAGCTCTCGGACAGGGATTACTTTCGGGGAGCTGTTTTTT
abundance: NA; j_gene: TRBJ1-5; d_gene: NA; v_gene: TRBV4-2; CDR3aa: CASSPRGRSNQPQHF; CDR3nt: TGTGCCAGCAGCCCTAGGGGGAGGAGCAATCAGCCCCAGCATTTT
abundance: NA; j_gene: TRBJ2-7; d_gene: TRBD1; v_gene: TRBV25-1; CDR3aa: CASSAGTEYEQYF; CDR3nt: TGTGCCAGCAGTGCAGGGACAGAGTACGAGCAGTACTTC
abundance: few; j_gene: TRBJ2-4; d_gene: NA; v_gene: TRBV15; CDR3aa: CATSSSGTRGNIQYF; CDR3nt: TGTGCCACCAGCAGTTCCGGGACCCGAGGCAACATTCAGTACTTC
abundance: few; j_gene: TRBJ1-2; d_gene: NA; v_gene: TRBV30; CDR3aa: CASGGHYGYTF; CDR3nt: TGTGCAAGCGGAGGACACTATGGCTACACCTTC
abundance: NA; j_gene: TRBJ2-7; d_gene: TRBD1; v_gene: TRBV15; CDR3aa: CATSKGQGYEQYF; CDR3nt: TGTGCCACCAGCAAGGGACAGGGCTACGAGCAGTACTTC
abundance: few; j_gene: TRBJ1-5; d_gene: TRBD1; v_gene: TRBV13; CDR3aa: CASSLGTGNQPQHF; CDR3nt: TGTGCCAGCAGCCTGGGGACAGGGAATCAGCCCCAGCATTTT
abundance: NA; j_gene: TRBJ1-5; d_gene: TRBD1; v_gene: TRBV27; CDR3aa: CASSPSTGESSQPQHF; CDR3nt: TGTGCCAGCAGTCCCTCGACAGGGGAATCCAGTCAGCCCCAGCATTTT
abundance: NA; j_gene: TRBJ1-5; d_gene: TRBD1; v_gene: TRBV4-1; CDR3aa: CASSQEGGRTGDQPQHF; CDR3nt: TGCGCCAGCAGCCAAGAGGGGGGACGGACAGGGGATCAGCCCCAGCATTTT
abundance: NA; j_gene: TRBJ2-3; d_gene: TRBD2; v_gene: TRBV5-1; CDR3aa: CASSFRLAGTDTQYF; CDR3nt: TGCGCCAGCAGCTTCCGACTAGCGGGCACAGATACGCAGTATTTT
abundance: NA; j_gene: TRBJ1-2; d_gene: NA; v_gene: TRBV7-9; CDR3aa: CASSSSWPNSNYGYTF; CDR3nt: TGTGCCAGCAGCTCCTCGTGGCCGAACTCTAACTATGGCTACACCTTC
abundance: few; j_gene: TRBJ1-5; d_gene: NA; v_gene: TRBV2; CDR3aa: CASSPGRRNQPQHF; CDR3nt: TGTGCCAGCAGCCCGGGACGCCGCAATCAGCCCCAGCATTTT
abundance: once; j_gene: TRBJ1-1; d_gene: TRBD1; v_gene: TRBV5-6; CDR3aa: CASSLGAGGGTEAFF; CDR3nt: TGTGCCAGCAGCTTGGGGGCAGGGGGCGGAACTGAAGCTTTCTTT
abundance: NA; j_gene: TRBJ1-5; d_gene: NA; v_gene: TRBV27; CDR3aa: CASRGGSSNQPQHF; CDR3nt: TGTGCCAGCAGAGGGGGATCGAGCAATCAGCCCCAGCATTTT
abundance: NA; j_gene: TRBJ2-1; d_gene: TRBD1; v_gene: TRBV5-1; CDR3aa: CASSPWDRSSYNEQFF; CDR3nt: TGCGCCAGCAGCCCCTGGGACAGAAGCTCCTACAATGAGCAGTTCTTC
abundance: NA; j_gene: TRBJ2-7; d_gene: NA; v_gene: TRBV9; CDR3aa: CASSASLGSYPEQYF; CDR3nt: TGTGCCAGCAGCGCATCCCTCGGGTCTTACCCCGAGCAGTACTTC
abundance: NA; j_gene: TRBJ1-4; d_gene: NA; v_gene: TRBV6-5; CDR3aa: CASSYSQEGNEKLFF; CDR3nt: TGTGCCAGCAGTTACTCTCAGGAGGGGAATGAAAAACTGTTTTTT
abundance: NA; j_gene: TRBJ2-7; d_gene: NA; v_gene: TRBV4-1; CDR3aa: CASSQAGVLGEQYF; CDR3nt: TGCGCCAGCAGCCAAGCGGGGGTTTTAGGCGAGCAGTACTTC
abundance: NA; j_gene: TRBJ1-1; d_gene: TRBD1; v_gene: TRBV5-4; CDR3aa: CASSPEGDRVNTEAFF; CDR3nt: TGTGCCAGCAGCCCTGAGGGGGACAGAGTGAACACTGAAGCTTTCTTT
abundance: few; j_gene: TRBJ2-1; d_gene: TRBD2; v_gene: TRBV19; CDR3aa: CASSPGTTFNEQFF; CDR3nt: TGTGCCAGTAGTCCGGGGACTACCTTCAATGAGCAGTTCTTC
abundance: NA; j_gene: TRBJ2-2; d_gene: TRBD2; v_gene: TRBV5-1; CDR3aa: CASSSGLARTGELFF; CDR3nt: TGCGCCAGCAGCTCGGGACTAGCGAGAACCGGGGAGCTGTTTTTT
abundance: NA; j_gene: TRBJ2-2; d_gene: TRBD2; v_gene: TRBV29-1; CDR3aa: CSVPGGAGELFF; CDR3nt: TGCAGCGTCCCGGGGGGTGCCGGGGAGCTGTTTTTT
abundance: few; j_gene: TRBJ2-7; d_gene: NA; v_gene: TRBV5-6; CDR3aa: CASSTTPVYEQYF; CDR3nt: TGTGCCAGCAGCACCACACCTGTGTACGAGCAGTACTTC
abundance: NA; j_gene: TRBJ1-5; d_gene: NA; v_gene: TRBV10-3; CDR3aa: CAISAIGGSDQPQHF; CDR3nt: TGTGCCATCAGTGCCATCGGGGGGTCGGATCAGCCCCAGCATTTT
abundance: NA; j_gene: TRBJ1-2; d_gene: TRBD1; v_gene: TRBV11-2; CDR3aa: CASSLGQLIDGYTF; CDR3nt: TGTGCCAGCAGCTTGGGACAGCTTATCGATGGCTACACCTTC
abundance: NA; j_gene: TRBJ2-7; d_gene: NA; v_gene: TRBV6-5; CDR3aa: CASSYHAGAYEQYF; CDR3nt: TGTGCCAGCAGTTATCACGCAGGAGCCTACGAGCAGTACTTC
abundance: NA; j_gene: TRBJ2-3; d_gene: NA; v_gene: TRBV7-2; CDR3aa: CASSLTHFARGTDTQYF; CDR3nt: TGTGCCAGCAGCTTAACACACTTCGCCCGTGGCACAGATACGCAGTATTTT
abundance: NA; j_gene: TRBJ2-3; d_gene: TRBD2; v_gene: TRBV13; CDR3aa: CASSSGRETDTQYF; CDR3nt: TGTGCCAGCAGCTCAGGGAGGGAGACAGATACGCAGTATTTT
abundance: few; j_gene: TRBJ2-2; d_gene: NA; v_gene: TRBV29-1; CDR3aa: CSVELSSAGRELFF; CDR3nt: TGCAGCGTTGAACTCTCCTCGGCCGGTCGGGAGCTGTTTTTT
abundance: few; j_gene: TRBJ1-5; d_gene: NA; v_gene: TRBV30; CDR3aa: CAWSVGLAEHQPQHF; CDR3nt: TGTGCCTGGAGTGTAGGGTTAGCGGAACATCAGCCCCAGCATTTT
abundance: few; j_gene: TRBJ2-3; d_gene: NA; v_gene: TRBV2; CDR3aa: CASSVRPIAQYF; CDR3nt: TGTGCCAGCAGTGTGCGACCGATCGCGCAGTATTTT
abundance: NA; j_gene: TRBJ1-1; d_gene: TRBD1; v_gene: TRBV6-5; CDR3aa: CASIQQGARTEAFF; CDR3nt: TGTGCCAGCATTCAGCAGGGGGCGAGGACTGAAGCTTTCTTT
abundance: NA; j_gene: TRBJ2-7; d_gene: TRBD1; v_gene: TRBV6-1; CDR3aa: CASSEGQGGYEQYF; CDR3nt: TGTGCCAGCAGTGAGGGACAGGGGGGGTACGAGCAGTACTTC
abundance: few; j_gene: TRBJ2-1; d_gene: TRBD1; v_gene: TRBV7-3; CDR3aa: CASSLTGDEQFF; CDR3nt: TGTGCCAGCAGCCTTACAGGGGATGAGCAGTTCTTC
abundance: NA; j_gene: TRBJ2-5; d_gene: TRBD1; v_gene: TRBV19; CDR3aa: CASSPGTGPTPETQYF; CDR3nt: TGTGCCAGTAGTCCAGGGACAGGGCCTACTCCCGAGACCCAGTACTTC
abundance: NA; j_gene: TRBJ1-1; d_gene: TRBD1; v_gene: TRBV2; CDR3aa: CASSESRDRGTEAFF; CDR3nt: TGTGCCAGCAGTGAGTCCCGGGACAGGGGCACTGAAGCTTTCTTT
abundance: NA; j_gene: TRBJ2-4; d_gene: NA; v_gene: TRBV14; CDR3aa: CASSQWAGRNYKNIQYF; CDR3nt: TGTGCCAGCAGCCAATGGGCAGGGCGGAATTACAAAAACATTCAGTACTTC
abundance: NA; j_gene: TRBJ2-5; d_gene: TRBD2; v_gene: TRBV7-3; CDR3aa: CASSLSAGGTETQYF; CDR3nt: TGTGCCAGCAGCTTATCGGCGGGGGGCACAGAGACCCAGTACTTC
abundance: NA; j_gene: TRBJ2-7; d_gene: TRBD1; v_gene: TRBV29-1; CDR3aa: CSVGGVDRGSYEQYF; CDR3nt: TGCAGCGTGGGAGGTGTGGACAGGGGGTCCTACGAGCAGTACTTC
abundance: NA; j_gene: TRBJ1-2; d_gene: TRBD1; v_gene: TRBV27; CDR3aa: CASSPGQGALGYTF; CDR3nt: TGTGCCAGCAGTCCGGGACAGGGGGCGCTTGGCTACACCTTC
abundance: few; j_gene: TRBJ1-2; d_gene: TRBD1; v_gene: TRBV10-3; CDR3aa: CAISESQGANYGYTF; CDR3nt: TGTGCCATCAGTGAGTCACAGGGGGCCAACTATGGCTACACCTTC
abundance: few; j_gene: TRBJ1-2; d_gene: NA; v_gene: TRBV7-9; CDR3aa: CASSLGIQDGYTF; CDR3nt: TGTGCCAGCAGCTTAGGGATACAGGATGGCTACACCTTC
abundance: NA; j_gene: TRBJ1-2; d_gene: TRBD1; v_gene: TRBV14; CDR3aa: CASSRTGESGYTF; CDR3nt: TGTGCCAGCAGCCGTACAGGGGAATCTGGCTACACCTTC
abundance: NA; j_gene: TRBJ1-5; d_gene: TRBD1; v_gene: TRBV27; CDR3aa: CASSLRQGNQPQHF; CDR3nt: TGTGCCAGCAGTTTACGACAGGGGAATCAGCCCCAGCATTTT
abundance: NA; j_gene: TRBJ2-3; d_gene: NA; v_gene: TRBV29-1; CDR3aa: CSVIAYGTQYF; CDR3nt: TGCAGCGTCATAGCGTACGGTACGCAGTATTTT
abundance: NA; j_gene: TRBJ2-5; d_gene: NA; v_gene: TRBV11-2; CDR3aa: CASSLTHEQETQYF; CDR3nt: TGTGCCAGCAGCCTTACCCACGAACAAGAGACCCAGTACTTC
abundance: NA; j_gene: TRBJ1-2; d_gene: NA; v_gene: TRBV30; CDR3aa: CAWSVTKGIGNYGYTF; CDR3nt: TGTGCCTGGAGTGTTACTAAGGGGATTGGGAATTATGGCTACACCTTC